Sequencing of this T cell receptor beta chain was carried out in a study of blood T cell repertoires in COVID-19. Only a few counts were recorded for this clone. V lost 5 bases, J lost 5 bases, and 7 bases lay in between. This CDR3 region has 11 residues. The protocol was immunoSEQ multiplex PCR, while the TCRdb copy is restricted to in-frame clones and leaves out a portion. The sample carries a few hundred thousand clones, roughly 86% recorded once. Sequencing was done on a sample of peripheral blood. This receptor was obtained from a man aged 40-50 years who had recovered from COVID-19. The chain links TRBV12-3 or TRBV12-4 to TRBJ2-7; D ambiguous. CDR3 nucleotides: TGTGCCAGCAGTCCCCTCCACGAGCAGTACTTC. This encodes CASSPLHEQYF.